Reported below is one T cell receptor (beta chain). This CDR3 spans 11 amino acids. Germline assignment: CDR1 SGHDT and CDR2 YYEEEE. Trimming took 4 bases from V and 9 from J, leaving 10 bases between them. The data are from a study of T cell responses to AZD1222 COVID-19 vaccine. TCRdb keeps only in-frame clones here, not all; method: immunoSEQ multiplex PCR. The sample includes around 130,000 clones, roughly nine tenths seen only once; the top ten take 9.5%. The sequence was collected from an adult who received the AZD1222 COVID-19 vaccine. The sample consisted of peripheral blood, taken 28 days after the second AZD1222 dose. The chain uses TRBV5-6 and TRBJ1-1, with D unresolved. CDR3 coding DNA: TGTGCCAGCAGCCAAGACACCAAAGCTTTCTTT. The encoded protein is CASSQDTKAFF. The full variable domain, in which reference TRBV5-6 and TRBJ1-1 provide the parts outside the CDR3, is DAGVTQSPTHLIKTRGQQVTLRCSPKSGHDTVSWYQQALGQGPQFIFQYYEEEERQRGNFPDRFSGHQFPNYSSELNVNALLLGDSALYLCASSQDTKAFFGQGTRLTVV.